The rows below give T cell receptor beta chains drawn from one sample of a study of control samples from healthy donors and cancer patients. Sequenced by immunoSEQ multiplex PCR; TCRdb stores in-frame clones only, minus some. The sample yields 190,000 or so clones, 85% to 95% seen once. Sequenced input: blood. These receptors originate from a young man in good health. Both conserved end residues are part of each CDR3.

V gene	CDR3 protein
TRBV4-1	CASSPSGGPYNEQFF
TRBV6-4	CASPRVRPDYEQYF
TRBV5-4	CASSSRDRESYEQYF
TRBV18	CASSRLSGSSYEQYF
TRBV2	CASSDWQAYGYTF
TRBV2	CASSEGGVYGYTF
TRBV10-2	CASSPGTGTYEQYF
TRBV28	CASRPSTGRLSYTF
TRBV5-6	CASSLTGGPTSYEQYF
TRBV19	CASKPHGAGGVLELFF
TRBV5-1	CASSSNSYNEQFF
TRBV28	CASRRLAGGVYSTDTQYF
TRBV28	CATIPNLGTGAPDEQYF
TRBV3-1/TRBV3-2	CASRAVQDSPLHF
TRBV21-1	CASRGGISYEQYF
TRBV7-3	CASSSGSRDTGELFF
TRBV28	CASRAGGEDEKLFF
TRBV5-1	CASTVGTGFNSPLHF
TRBV10-3	CAISESTDYEQYF
TRBV11-2	CASSLVYYGTADYEQYF
TRBV9	CASSVADRGLFGEQYF
TRBV4-1	CASSPPGSTYEQYF
TRBV20-1	CSASVPAAIYGYTF
TRBV19	CASRISDRDNSPLHF
TRBV29-1	CSVTGQTTNEKLFF
TRBV11-2	CASSVLAGGNYEQYF
TRBV15	CATNSRAENTGELFF
TRBV30	CACGPGVGQPQHF
TRBV25-1	CASSDVKGRLNSPLHF
TRBV24-1	CATSDSDSTKNYEQYF
TRBV28	CASKDGVAHNEQFF
TRBV2	CASRERGGGNTIYF
TRBV9	CASSVGQGNGHGYTF
TRBV12-5	CASGSSSGGDTYNEQFF
TRBV30	CAWIRLGFLEAFF
TRBV19	CASAGRPPSYNEQFF
TRBV7-9	CASSLKAQGSGNTIYF
TRBV2	CASRVATDTQYF
TRBV18	CASSLGPPDTQYF
TRBV27	CASGTSSVSSPLHF
TRBV3-1/TRBV3-2	CASSPRGGNTEAFF
TRBV7-9	CASSLQGSEAFF
TRBV5-6	CASSGLDTSGNTIYF
TRBV5-1	CASSEDSHTDTQYF
TRBV30	CAWSGGGGNEQFF
TRBV6-4	CASSEGQGDNSPLHF
TRBV24-1	CATSDYRGYEQYF
TRBV5-5	CASSLRGDTDTQYF
TRBV10-3	CAIRTAWANTEAFF
TRBV18	CASSPPGQGAYEQYF
TRBV6-5	CASSWGGRNYGYTF
TRBV7-2	CASSLVGQGLYEQYF
TRBV6-5	CASSYSRTGGGYTF
TRBV24-1	CATSYRGHGYTF
TRBV24-1	CATSDSSGGPYNEQFF
TRBV30	CAWSYQGFEQYF
TRBV6-1	CASSDWSDGYTF